This TCR beta chain derives from a study of response to subunit inactivated influenza vaccine. Findings and limits, study-wide: Seasonal influenza vaccination, on each occasion, was suggested by the authors to recruit few new T cells.

On this clonotype: What it recognizes is unknown.

Trimming took 3 bases from V and 2 from J, leaving 10 bases between them. Germline CDR1 KGHSH, CDR2 LQKENI. The CDR3 contains 14 residues. A single record per CDR3 protein comes from TCRdb applying MiXCR to the RT-PCR reads. In the table there are around 500,000 distinct CDR3 sequences, 9.5% to 12% of which are singletons. The origin of this receptor is a man between 45 and 60 years old who received an inactivated influenza vaccine. The rearrangement links TRBV18 to TRBJ2-5; D not certain. Source: PBMCs from blood, taken more than 35 days after vaccination. The CDR3 DNA is TGTGCCAGCTCACCCGGAAAGCAGCAAGAGACCCAGTACTTC. Its translation: CASSPGKQQETQYF.